These 4 T cell receptor beta chains were sequenced from one sample in a study of early T cells in non-severe SARS-CoV-2 infection. TCRdb independently ran MiXCR on the 5' RACE reads; one entry per CDR3 protein. The sample lists under 70,000 distinct CDR3 sequences; 11% were seen once. The specimen was whole blood. These receptors all stem from an adult who was a healthcare worker with PCR-confirmed SARS-CoV-2 infection or an uninfected control (not recorded which).

This clonotype was seen only a few times. The gene calls are TRBV7-6 and TRBJ2-7; 7 bases match TRBD1. This CDR3 spans 17 amino acids. Germline loops: CDR1 SGHVS, CDR2 FNYEAQ. J gave up 2 bases and V 5 bases, and 15 bases lay outside the gene matches. CDR3 protein: CASSGAPYRTGTYEQYF. The CDR3 coding sequence is TGTGCCAGCAGCGGAGCCCCCTACAGGACAGGAACCTACGAGCAGTACTTC.

In its sample, this clonotype was seen many times. The rearrangement uses TRBV5-1 and TRBJ2-7; D might be TRBD1 (5 bases). The germline CDR1 and CDR2 sequences are SGHRS and YFSETQ. The V end was cut by 4 bases, the J end by 0 bases, with 20 bases between. The CDR3 loop spans 17 amino acids. CDR3 sequence (DNA): TGCGCCAGCAGCAGATACCTAGTCAGGGATGACTCCTACGAGCAGTACTTC. Translated, it gives CASSRYLVRDDSYEQYF.

In this sample, this clonotype turned up many times. The CDR3 spells CATTTGTVPYEQYF. CDR3 coding DNA: TGTGCCACCACAACGGGGACGGTCCCCTACGAGCAGTACTTC. The V and J genes are TRBV6-2 or TRBV6-3 and TRBJ2-7; D is possibly TRBD1 or TRBD2 (5 bases each). The CDR3 is 14 amino acids. V lost 10 bases, J lost 2 bases, and 18 bases lay in between. Germline-derived CDR1 and CDR2 are MNHEY and SVGEGT.

This clonotype was counted between two and nine times. The chain uses TRBV12-3 or TRBV12-4 and TRBJ2-7, with TRBD1 matching over 9 bases. CDR3 size: 15 residues. V trimming: 5 bases; J trimming: 2 bases; junction bases outside the gene matches: 7. CDR3 residues: CASSHRDRVPYEQYF. The CDR3 region has the DNA TGTGCCAGCAGTCACCGGGACAGGGTTCCCTACGAGCAGTACTTC.